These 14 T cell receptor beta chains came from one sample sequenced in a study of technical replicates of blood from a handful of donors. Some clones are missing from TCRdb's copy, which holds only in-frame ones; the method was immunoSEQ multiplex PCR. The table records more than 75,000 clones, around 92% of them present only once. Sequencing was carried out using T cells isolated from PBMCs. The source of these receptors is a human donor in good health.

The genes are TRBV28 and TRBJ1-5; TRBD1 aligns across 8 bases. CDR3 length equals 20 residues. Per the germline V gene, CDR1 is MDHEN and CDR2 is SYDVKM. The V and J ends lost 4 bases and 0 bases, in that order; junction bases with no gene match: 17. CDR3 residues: CASSSLTGQGSPYSNQPQHF. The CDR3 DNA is TGTGCCAGCAGTTCATTAACCGGACAGGGCTCACCCTATAGCAATCAGCCCCAGCATTTT.

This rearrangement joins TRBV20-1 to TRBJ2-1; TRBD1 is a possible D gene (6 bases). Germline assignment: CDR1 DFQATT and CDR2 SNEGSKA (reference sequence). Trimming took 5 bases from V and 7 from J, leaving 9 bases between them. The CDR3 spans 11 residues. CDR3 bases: TGCAGTGCTCTTAGGGGGAATGAGCAGTTCTTC. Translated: CSALRGNEQFF.

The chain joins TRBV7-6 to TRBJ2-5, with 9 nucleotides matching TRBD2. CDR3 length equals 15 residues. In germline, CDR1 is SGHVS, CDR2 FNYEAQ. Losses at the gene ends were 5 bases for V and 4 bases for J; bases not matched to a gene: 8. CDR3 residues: CASSPGTSLGETQYF. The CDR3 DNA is TGTGCCAGCAGCCCTGGGACTAGCTTGGGAGAGACCCAGTACTTC.

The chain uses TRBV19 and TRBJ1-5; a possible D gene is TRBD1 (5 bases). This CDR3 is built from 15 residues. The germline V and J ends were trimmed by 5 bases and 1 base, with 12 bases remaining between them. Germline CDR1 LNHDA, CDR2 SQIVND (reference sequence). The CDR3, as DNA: TGTGCCAGTAGTGTCGGAGGGGCGAGCAATCAGCCCCAGCATTTT. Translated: CASSVGGASNQPQHF.

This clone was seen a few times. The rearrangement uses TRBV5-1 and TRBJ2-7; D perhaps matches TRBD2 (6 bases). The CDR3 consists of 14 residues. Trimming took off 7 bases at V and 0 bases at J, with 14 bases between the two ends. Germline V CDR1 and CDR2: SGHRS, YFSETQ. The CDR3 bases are TGCGCCAGCTCTTTGGAGGGAGCCTCCTACGAGCAGTACTTC. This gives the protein CASSLEGASYEQYF. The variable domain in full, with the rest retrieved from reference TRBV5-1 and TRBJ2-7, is KAGVTQTPRYLIKTRGQQVTLSCSPISGHRSVSWYQQTPGQGLQFLFEYFSETQRNKGNFPGRFSGRQFSNSRSEMNVSTLELGDSALYLCASSLEGASYEQYFGPGTRLTVT.

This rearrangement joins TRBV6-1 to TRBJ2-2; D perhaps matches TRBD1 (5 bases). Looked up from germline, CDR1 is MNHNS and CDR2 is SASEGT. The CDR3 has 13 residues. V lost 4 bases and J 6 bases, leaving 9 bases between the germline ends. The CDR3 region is CASSVRVPGELFF. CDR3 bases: TGTGCCAGCAGTGTCAGGGTGCCCGGGGAGCTGTTTTTT.

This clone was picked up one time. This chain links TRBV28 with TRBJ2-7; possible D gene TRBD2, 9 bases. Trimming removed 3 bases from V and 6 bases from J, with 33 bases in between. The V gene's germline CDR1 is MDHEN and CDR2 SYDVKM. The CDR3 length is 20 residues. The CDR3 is CASSFFRGTGSLAGLGEQYF. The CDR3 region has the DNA TGTGCCAGCAGTTTCTTTAGGGGGACAGGATCTCTAGCGGGGCTTGGCGAGCAGTACTTC.

DNA for the CDR3: TGTGCCAGCAGCTTAGACAGGGTAGAGAACACCGGGGAGCTGTTTTTT. As protein: CASSLDRVENTGELFF. The chain uses TRBV7-2 and TRBJ2-2; TRBD1 might be the D (6 bases). Deletions cut 1 base from V and 1 base from J, with 10 bases between. The CDR3 is made up of 16 amino acids. Germline assignment: CDR1 SGHTA and CDR2 FQGNSA.

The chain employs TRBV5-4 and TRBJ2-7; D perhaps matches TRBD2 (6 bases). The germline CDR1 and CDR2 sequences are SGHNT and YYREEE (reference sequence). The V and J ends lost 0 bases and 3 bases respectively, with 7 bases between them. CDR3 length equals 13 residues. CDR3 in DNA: TGTGCCAGCAGCTTGGGACTAGTCTACGAGCAGTACTTC. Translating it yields CASSLGLVYEQYF.

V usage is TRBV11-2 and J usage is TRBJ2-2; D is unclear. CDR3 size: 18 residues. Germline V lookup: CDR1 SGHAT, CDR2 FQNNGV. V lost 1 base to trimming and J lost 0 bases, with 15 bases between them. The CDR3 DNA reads TGTGCCAGCAGCTTAGCGACGGGTCTACCTGCGAACACCGGGGAGCTGTTTTTT. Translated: CASSLATGLPANTGELFF.

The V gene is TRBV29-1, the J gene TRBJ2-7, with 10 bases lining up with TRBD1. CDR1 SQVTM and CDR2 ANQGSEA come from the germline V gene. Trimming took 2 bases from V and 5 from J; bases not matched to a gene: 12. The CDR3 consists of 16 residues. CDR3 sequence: CSVERTRTGGEHEQYF. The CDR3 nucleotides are TGCAGCGTTGAACGAACAAGGACAGGGGGTGAACACGAGCAGTACTTC.

CDR3 amino acids: CASSFDRGSPLHF. CDR3 bases: TGTGCCAGCAGCTTCGACAGGGGTTCACCCCTCCACTTT. J is TRBJ1-6 and V is TRBV7-6; 8 bases line up with TRBD1. The CDR3 covers 13 residues. Per germline, CDR1 SGHVS and CDR2 FNYEAQ. V was clipped by 3 bases and J by 9 bases; unmatched bases: 1.

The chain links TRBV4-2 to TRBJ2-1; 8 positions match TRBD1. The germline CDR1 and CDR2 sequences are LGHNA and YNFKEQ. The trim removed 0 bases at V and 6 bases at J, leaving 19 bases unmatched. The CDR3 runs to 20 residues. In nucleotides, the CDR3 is TGTGCCAGCAGCCAAGATCAGCAGGGGGCTTTAGCAGGTCAGGGCAATGAGCAGTTCTTC. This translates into CASSQDQQGALAGQGNEQFF.

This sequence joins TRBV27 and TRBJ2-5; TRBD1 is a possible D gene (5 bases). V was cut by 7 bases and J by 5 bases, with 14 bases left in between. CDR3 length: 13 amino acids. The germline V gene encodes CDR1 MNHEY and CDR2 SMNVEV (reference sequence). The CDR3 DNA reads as TGTGCCAGCAAACCAGGGAAAAGGGAGACCCAGTACTTC. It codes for CASKPGKRETQYF.